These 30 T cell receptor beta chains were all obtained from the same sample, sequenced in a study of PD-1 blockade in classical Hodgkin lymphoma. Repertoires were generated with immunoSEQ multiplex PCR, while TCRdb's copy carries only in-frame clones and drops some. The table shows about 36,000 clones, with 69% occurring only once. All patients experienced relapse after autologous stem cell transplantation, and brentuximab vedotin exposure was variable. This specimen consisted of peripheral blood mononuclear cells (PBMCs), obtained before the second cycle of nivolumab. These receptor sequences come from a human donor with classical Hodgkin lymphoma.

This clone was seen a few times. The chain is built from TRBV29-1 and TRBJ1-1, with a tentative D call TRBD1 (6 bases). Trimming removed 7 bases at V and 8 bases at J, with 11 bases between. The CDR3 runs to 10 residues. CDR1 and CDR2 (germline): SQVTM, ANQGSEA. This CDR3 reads CSAFDREAFF. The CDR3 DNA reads TGCAGCGCCTTCGACAGGGAAGCTTTCTTT.

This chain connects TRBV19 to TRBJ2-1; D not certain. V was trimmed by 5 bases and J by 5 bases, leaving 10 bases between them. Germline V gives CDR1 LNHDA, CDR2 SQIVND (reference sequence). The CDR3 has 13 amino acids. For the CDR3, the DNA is TGTGCCAGTAGTCACGGGCCACACAATGAGCAGTTCTTC. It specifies CASSHGPHNEQFF.

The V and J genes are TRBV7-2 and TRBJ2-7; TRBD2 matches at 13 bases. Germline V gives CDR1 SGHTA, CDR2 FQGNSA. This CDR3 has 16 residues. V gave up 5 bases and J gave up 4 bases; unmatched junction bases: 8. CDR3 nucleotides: TGTGCCAGCAGCCAGAGGACTAGCGGGAGAGATTACGAGCAGTACTTC. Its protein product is CASSQRTSGRDYEQYF.

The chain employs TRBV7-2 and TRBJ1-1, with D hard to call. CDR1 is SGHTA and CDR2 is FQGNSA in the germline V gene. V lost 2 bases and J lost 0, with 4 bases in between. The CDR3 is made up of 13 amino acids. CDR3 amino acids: CASSLQLNTEAFF. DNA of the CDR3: TGTGCCAGCAGCTTACAACTGAACACTGAAGCTTTCTTT.

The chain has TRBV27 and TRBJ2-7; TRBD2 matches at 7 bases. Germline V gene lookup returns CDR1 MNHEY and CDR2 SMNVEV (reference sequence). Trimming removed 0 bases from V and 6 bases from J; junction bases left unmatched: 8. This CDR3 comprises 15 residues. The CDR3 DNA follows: TGTGCCAGCAGTTTATCTGGCGGGAGTTCTGTCGAGCAGTACTTC. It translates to CASSLSGGSSVEQYF.

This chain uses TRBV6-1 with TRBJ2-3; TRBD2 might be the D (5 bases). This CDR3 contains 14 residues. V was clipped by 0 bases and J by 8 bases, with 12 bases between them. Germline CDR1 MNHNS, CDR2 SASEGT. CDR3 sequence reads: CASSEARTLATQYF. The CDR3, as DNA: TGTGCCAGCAGTGAAGCCCGGACGCTAGCTACGCAGTATTTT.

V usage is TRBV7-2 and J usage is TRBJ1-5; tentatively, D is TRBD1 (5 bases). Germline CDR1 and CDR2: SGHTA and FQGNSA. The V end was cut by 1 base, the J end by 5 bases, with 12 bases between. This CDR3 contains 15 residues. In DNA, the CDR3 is TGTGCCAGCAGCTTAGGTTCAGGGCTTTATCAGCCCCAGCATTTT. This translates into CASSLGSGLYQPQHF.

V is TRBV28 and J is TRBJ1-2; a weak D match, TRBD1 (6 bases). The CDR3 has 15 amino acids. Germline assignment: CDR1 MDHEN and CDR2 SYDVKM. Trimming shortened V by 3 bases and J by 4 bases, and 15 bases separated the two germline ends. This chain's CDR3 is CASSFRARGAYGYTF. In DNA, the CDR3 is TGTGCCAGCAGTTTCCGCGCCAGGGGCGCCTATGGCTACACCTTC.

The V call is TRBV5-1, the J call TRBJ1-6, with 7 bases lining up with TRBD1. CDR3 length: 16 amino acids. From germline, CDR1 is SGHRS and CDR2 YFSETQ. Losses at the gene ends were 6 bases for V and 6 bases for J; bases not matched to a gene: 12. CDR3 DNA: TGCGCCAGCACCAAGGATACACAGGGGTCTAATTCACCCCTCCACTTT. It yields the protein CASTKDTQGSNSPLHF.

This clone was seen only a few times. Here the CDR3 DNA reads TGTGCCAGCAGCCCGGGGGCGGTGGGCTATGGCTACACCTTC. It yields the protein CASSPGAVGYGYTF. This chain uses TRBV5-6 with TRBJ1-2; D is perhaps TRBD1 (6 bases). V lost 4 bases to trimming and J lost 4 bases, with 14 bases between them. CDR1 is SGHDT and CDR2 is YYEEEE in the germline V gene. This CDR3 has 14 amino acids.

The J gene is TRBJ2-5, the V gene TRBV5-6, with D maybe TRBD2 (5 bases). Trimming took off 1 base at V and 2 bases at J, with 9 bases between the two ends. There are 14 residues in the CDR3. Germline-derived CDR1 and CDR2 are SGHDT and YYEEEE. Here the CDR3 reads CASSLFWRQETQYF. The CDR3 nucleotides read TGTGCCAGCAGCTTGTTTTGGAGGCAAGAGACCCAGTACTTC.

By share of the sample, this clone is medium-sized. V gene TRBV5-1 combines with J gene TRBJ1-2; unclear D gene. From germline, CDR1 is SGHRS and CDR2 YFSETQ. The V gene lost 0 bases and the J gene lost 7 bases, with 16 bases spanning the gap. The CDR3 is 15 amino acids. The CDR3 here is CASSLGGLSNGGYTF. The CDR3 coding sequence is TGCGCCAGCAGCTTGGGTGGACTCTCTAACGGTGGCTACACCTTC.

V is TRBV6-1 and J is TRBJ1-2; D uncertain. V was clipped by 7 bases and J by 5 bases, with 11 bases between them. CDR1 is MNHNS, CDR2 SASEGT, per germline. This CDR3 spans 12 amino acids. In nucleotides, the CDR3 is TGTGCCAGCACGCAGTCTGTGTATGGCTACACCTTC. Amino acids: CASTQSVYGYTF.

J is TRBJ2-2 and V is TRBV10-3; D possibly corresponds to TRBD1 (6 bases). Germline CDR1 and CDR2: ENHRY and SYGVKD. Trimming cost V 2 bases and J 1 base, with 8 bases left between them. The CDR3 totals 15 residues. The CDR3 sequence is CAISERQENTGELFF. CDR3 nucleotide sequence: TGTGCCATCAGTGAGCGACAGGAGAACACCGGGGAGCTGTTTTTT.

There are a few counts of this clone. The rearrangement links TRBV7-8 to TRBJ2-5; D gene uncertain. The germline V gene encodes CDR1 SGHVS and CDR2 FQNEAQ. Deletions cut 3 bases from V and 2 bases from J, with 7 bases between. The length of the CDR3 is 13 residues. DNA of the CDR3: TGTGCCAGCAGCTTTGGTCTTCAAGAGACCCAGTACTTC. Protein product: CASSFGLQETQYF. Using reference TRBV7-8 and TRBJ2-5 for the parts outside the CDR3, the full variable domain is GAGVSQSPRYKVAKRGQDVALRCDPISGHVSLFWYQQALGQGPEFLTYFQNEAQLDKSGLPSDRFFAERPEGSVSTLKIQRTQQEDSAVYLCASSFGLQETQYFGPGTRLLVL.

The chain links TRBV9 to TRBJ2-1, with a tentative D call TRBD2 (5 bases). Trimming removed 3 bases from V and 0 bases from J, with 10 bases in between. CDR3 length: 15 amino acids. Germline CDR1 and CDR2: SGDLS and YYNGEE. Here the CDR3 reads CASSATGSSYNEQFF. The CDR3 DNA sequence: TGTGCCAGCAGCGCGACTGGGAGCTCCTACAATGAGCAGTTCTTC.

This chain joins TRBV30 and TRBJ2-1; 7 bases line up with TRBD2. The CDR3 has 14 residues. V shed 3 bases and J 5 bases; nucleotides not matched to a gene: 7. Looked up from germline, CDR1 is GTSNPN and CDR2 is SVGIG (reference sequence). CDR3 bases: TGTGCCTGGAGGGGACTACACTCAAACAATGAGCAGTTCTTC. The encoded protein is CAWRGLHSNNEQFF. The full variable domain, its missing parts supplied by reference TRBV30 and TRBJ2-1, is SQTIHQWPATLVQPVGSPLSLECTVEGTSNPNLYWYRQAAGRGLQLLFYSVGIGQISSEVPQNLSASRPQDRQFILSSKKLLLSDSGFYLCAWRGLHSNNEQFFGPGTRLTVL.

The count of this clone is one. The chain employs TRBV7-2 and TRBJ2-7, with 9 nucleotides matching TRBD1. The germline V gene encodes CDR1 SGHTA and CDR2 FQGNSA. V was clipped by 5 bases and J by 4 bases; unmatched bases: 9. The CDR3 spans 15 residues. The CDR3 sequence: CASSSTGTGIYEQYF. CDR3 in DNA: TGTGCCAGCAGCAGCACCGGGACAGGGATTTACGAGCAGTACTTC.

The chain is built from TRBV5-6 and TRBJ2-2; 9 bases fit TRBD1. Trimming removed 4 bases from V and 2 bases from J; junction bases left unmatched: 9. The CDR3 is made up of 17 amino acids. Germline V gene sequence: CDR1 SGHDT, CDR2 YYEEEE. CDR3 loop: CASSLIGQGTNTGELFF. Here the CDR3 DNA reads TGTGCCAGCAGCCTGATCGGACAGGGGACAAACACCGGGGAGCTGTTTTTT.

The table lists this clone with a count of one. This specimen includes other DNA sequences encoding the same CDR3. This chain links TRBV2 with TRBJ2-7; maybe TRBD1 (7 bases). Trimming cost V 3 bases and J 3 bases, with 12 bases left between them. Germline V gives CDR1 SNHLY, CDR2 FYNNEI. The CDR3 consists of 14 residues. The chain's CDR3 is CASSDQGGGYEQYF. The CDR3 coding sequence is TGTGCCAGCAGTGACCAGGGGGGAGGCTACGAGCAGTACTTC.

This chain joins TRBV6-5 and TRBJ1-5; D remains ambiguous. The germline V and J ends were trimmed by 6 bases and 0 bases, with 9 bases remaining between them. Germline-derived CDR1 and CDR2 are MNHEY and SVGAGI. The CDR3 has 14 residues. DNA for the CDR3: TGTGCCAGCAGCCCCGTGGGTAGCAATCAGCCCCAGCATTTT. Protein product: CASSPVGSNQPQHF.

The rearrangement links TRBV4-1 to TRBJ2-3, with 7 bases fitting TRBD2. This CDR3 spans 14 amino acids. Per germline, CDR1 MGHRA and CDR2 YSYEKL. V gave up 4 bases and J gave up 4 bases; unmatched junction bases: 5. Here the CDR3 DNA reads TGCGCCAGCAGCCTCCGTGGGGGGGCAGATACGCAGTATTTT. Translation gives CASSLRGGADTQYF.

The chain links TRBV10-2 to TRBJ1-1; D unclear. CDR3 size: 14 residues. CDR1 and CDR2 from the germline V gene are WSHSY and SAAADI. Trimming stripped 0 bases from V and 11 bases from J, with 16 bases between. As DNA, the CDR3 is TGCGCCAGCAGTGAGTCGAACCAGAACAGAGGGGCTTTCTTT. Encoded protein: CASSESNQNRGAFF.

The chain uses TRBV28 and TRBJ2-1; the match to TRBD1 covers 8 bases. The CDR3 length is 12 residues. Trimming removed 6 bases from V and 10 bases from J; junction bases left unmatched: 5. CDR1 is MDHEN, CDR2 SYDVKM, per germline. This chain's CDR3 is CASRAGGSEQFF. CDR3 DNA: TGTGCCAGCAGGGCAGGGGGCAGCGAGCAGTTCTTC. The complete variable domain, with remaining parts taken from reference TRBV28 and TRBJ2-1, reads DVKVTQSSRYLVKRTGEKVFLECVQDMDHENMFWYRQDPGLGLRLIYFSYDVKMKEKGDIPEGYSVSREKKERFSLILESASTNQTSMYLCASRAGGSEQFFGPGTRLTVL.

CDR3 residues: CAITASQGYEQYF. CDR3 DNA sequence: TGTGCCATCACTGCCTCACAGGGCTACGAGCAGTACTTC. The V gene is TRBV10-3, the J gene TRBJ2-7; possible D gene TRBD1, 6 bases. Germline V gene sequence: CDR1 ENHRY, CDR2 SYGVKD. The V end was cut by 7 bases, the J end by 3 bases, with 13 bases between. The CDR3 extends over 13 amino acids.

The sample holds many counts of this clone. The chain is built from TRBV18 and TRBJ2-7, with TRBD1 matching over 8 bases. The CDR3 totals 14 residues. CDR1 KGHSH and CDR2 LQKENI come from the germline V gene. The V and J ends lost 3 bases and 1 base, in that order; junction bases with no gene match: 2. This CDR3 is CASSPGQGSYEQYF. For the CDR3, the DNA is TGTGCCAGCTCACCTGGACAGGGTTCCTACGAGCAGTACTTC.

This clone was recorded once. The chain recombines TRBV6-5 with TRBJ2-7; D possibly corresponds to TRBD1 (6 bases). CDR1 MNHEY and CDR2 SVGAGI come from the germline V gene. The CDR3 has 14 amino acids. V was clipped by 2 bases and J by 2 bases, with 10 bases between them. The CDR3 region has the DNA TGTGCCAGCAGTTACGGGCAGGGGACCTACGAGCAGTACTTC. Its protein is CASSYGQGTYEQYF.

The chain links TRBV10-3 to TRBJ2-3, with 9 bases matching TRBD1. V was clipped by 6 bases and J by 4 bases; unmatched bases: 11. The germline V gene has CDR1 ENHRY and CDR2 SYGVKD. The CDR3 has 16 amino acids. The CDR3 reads CAIRPTGGKTADTQYF. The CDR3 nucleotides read TGTGCCATCAGACCAACAGGGGGCAAGACAGCAGATACGCAGTATTTT.

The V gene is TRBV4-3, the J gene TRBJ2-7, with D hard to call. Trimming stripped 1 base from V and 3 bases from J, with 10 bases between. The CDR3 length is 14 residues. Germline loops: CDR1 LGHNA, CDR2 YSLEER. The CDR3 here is CASSQGIGNYEQYF. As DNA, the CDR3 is TGCGCCAGCAGCCAAGGCATCGGTAACTACGAGCAGTACTTC.

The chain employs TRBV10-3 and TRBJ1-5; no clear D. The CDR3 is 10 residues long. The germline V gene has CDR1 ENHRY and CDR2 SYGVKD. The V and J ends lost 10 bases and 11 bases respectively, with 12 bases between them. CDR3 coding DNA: TGTGCCACCGTTAAGAGGTCCCAGCATTTT. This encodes CATVKRSQHF.